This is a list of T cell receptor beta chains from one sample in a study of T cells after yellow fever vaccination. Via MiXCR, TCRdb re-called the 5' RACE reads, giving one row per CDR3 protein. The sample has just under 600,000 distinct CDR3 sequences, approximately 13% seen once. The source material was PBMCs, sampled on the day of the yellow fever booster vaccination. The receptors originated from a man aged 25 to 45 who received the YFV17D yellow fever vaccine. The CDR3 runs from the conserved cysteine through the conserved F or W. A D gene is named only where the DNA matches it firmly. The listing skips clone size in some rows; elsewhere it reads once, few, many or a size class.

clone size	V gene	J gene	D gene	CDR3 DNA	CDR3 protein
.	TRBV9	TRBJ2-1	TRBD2	TGTGCCAGCAGCGCGGGACTAGCGGGGCACTACAATGAGCAGTTCTTC	CASSAGLAGHYNEQFF
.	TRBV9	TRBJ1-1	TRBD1	TGTGCCAGCAGCGCAGGACAGGGGAGGAGCACTGAAGCTTTCTTT	CASSAGQGRSTEAFF
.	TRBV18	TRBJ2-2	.	TGTGCCAGCTCACCTTTCTGGGACAACACCGGGGAGCTGTTTTTT	CASSPFWDNTGELFF
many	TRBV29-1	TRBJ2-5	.	TGCAGCGTTGCCAACTATCAGGGAGAGACCCAGTACTTC	CSVANYQGETQYF
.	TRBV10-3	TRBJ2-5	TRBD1	TGTGCCATCCGTACAGGGGGCCAAGAGACCCAGTACTTC	CAIRTGGQETQYF
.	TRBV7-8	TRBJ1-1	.	TGTGCCAGCAGCCGAAGATCGCAGGGGACTGAAGCTTTCTTT	CASSRRSQGTEAFF
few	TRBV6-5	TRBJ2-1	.	TGTGCCAGCAGTTTGAAGGTCCGAAATGAGCAGTTCTTC	CASSLKVRNEQFF
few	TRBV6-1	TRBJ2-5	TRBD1	TGTGCCAGCAGTCGGCGTACAGGGGCTGGGGAGACCCAGTACTTC	CASSRRTGAGETQYF
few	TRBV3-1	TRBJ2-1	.	TGTGCCAGCAGCCAAGAGGGAGTGACCTACAATGAGCAGTTCTTC	CASSQEGVTYNEQFF
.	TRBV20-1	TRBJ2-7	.	TGCAGTGCTGAGGACGTAAGCTCCTACGAGCAGTACTTC	CSAEDVSSYEQYF
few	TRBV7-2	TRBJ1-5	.	TGTGCCAGCAGCTTAGAGACAGGCCGCAATCAGCCCCAGCATTTT	CASSLETGRNQPQHF
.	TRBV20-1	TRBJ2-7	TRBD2	TGCAGTGCTAGGGTCGGTGCACTAGCGGAGACCTACGAGCAGTACTTC	CSARVGALAETYEQYF
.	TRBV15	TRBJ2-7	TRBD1	TGTGCCACCAGCGACCGGGCCGGGACAGGGTACTACGAGCAGTACTTC	CATSDRAGTGYYEQYF
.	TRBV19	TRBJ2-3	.	TGTGCCAGTAGTATTTCGGGACCGCGAGGAGATACGCAGTATTTT	CASSISGPRGDTQYF
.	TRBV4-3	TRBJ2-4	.	TGCGCCAGCAGCCAAGATCTGGGGGTGGGGTTTGCCAAAAACATTCAGTACTTC	CASSQDLGVGFAKNIQYF
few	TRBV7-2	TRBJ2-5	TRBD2	TGTGCCAGCAGTGAACTAGCGGGAGGGGGAGAGACCCAGTACTTC	CASSELAGGGETQYF
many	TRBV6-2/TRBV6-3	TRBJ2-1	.	TGTGCCAGCCTCCAGGGGAATGAGCAGTTCTTC	CASLQGNEQFF
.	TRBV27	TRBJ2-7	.	TGTGCCAGCAGTTTATCCCACGGAAACTACGAGCAGTACTTC	CASSLSHGNYEQYF
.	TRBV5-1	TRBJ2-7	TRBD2	TGCGCCAGCAGCCCTACAAAGTTTAGCGGGAGAACCTACGAGCAGTACTTC	CASSPTKFSGRTYEQYF
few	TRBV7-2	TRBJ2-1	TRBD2	TGTGCCAGCAGCACGCACTCATTCGGGAGGGCCTCGGATGAGCAGTTCTTC	CASSTHSFGRASDEQFF
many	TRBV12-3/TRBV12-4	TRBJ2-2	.	TGTGCCAGCAACTGGGGCACCGGGGAGCTGTTTTTT	CASNWGTGELFF
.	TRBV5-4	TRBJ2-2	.	TGTGCCAGCAGGCTGGCCGGAGCGCCCGCGGGCACCGGGGAGCTGTTTTTT	CASRLAGAPAGTGELFF
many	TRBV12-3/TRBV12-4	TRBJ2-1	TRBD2	TGTGCCAGCAGTTTCGGGGATGGGAGGGCCTACAATGAGCAGTTCTTC	CASSFGDGRAYNEQFF
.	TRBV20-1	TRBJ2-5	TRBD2	TGCAGTGCTATCGGACTAGCGGGACCAGAGACCCAGTACTTC	CSAIGLAGPETQYF
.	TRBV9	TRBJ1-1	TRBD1	TGTGCCAGCAGCGTAGGGGTTAGGACAGGGGGCACTGAAGCTTTCTTT	CASSVGVRTGGTEAFF
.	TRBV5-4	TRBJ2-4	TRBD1	TGTGCCAGCAGAAGCGGACAGGCTCTAGCCAAAAACATTCAGTACTTC	CASRSGQALAKNIQYF
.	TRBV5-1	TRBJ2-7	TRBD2	TGCGCCAGCAGCTTGGCCCCTGGTGCGGGGAGCGGGACTTCCTACGAGCAGTACTTC	CASSLAPGAGSGTSYEQYF
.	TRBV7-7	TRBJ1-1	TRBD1	TGTGCTAGCAGCCTGACAGGGAGCACTGAAGCTTTCTTT	CASSLTGSTEAFF
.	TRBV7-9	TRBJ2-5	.	TGTGCCAGCAGCCCAGGCCCCTCAATGTGGGAGACCCAGTACTTC	CASSPGPSMWETQYF
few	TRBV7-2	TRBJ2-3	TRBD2	TGTGCCAGCAGCGTCACTAGCGGCGTGGGGACAGATACGCAGTATTTT	CASSVTSGVGTDTQYF
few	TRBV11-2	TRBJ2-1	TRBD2	TGTGCCAGCAGCACCGCGGGAGGTTCGTTCTTC	CASSTAGGSFF
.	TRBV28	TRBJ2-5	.	TGTGCCAGCAGCCCTGTGGAGGTGACAACTTTAGAGACCCAGTACTTC	CASSPVEVTTLETQYF
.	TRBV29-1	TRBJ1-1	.	TGCAGCGTCCAGCCACTAGGTATGCGAGCTTTCTTT	CSVQPLGMRAFF
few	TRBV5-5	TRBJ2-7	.	TGTGCCAGCAGCTTGGACACCCCGCTCTCTGAGCAGTACTTC	CASSLDTPLSEQYF
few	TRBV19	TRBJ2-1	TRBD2	TGTGCCAGTAGTATGGGTAGCGGGAGCTCCTACAATGAGCAGTTCTTC	CASSMGSGSSYNEQFF
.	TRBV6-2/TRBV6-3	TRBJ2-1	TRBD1	TGTGCCAGCAGACTACAGGGGGCTCATAATGAGCAGTTCTTC	CASRLQGAHNEQFF
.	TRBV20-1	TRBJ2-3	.	TGCAGTGCTAGAGAAGGAGTCGCGGGATTAGGTACAGATACGCAGTATTTT	CSAREGVAGLGTDTQYF
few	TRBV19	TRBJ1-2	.	TGTGCCAGTAAAGAGGGTAACTATGGCTACACCTTC	CASKEGNYGYTF
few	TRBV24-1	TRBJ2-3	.	TGTGCCACCAGTGATTCCAGACTCCGCACAGATACGCAGTATTTT	CATSDSRLRTDTQYF
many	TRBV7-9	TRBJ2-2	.	TGTGCCAGCAGCTTAGGGCTGAACGGGGAGCTGTTTTTT	CASSLGLNGELFF
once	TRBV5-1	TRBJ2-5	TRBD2	TGCGCCAGCAAATTTCTGGCTAGCGGTCAAGAGACCCAGTACTTC	CASKFLASGQETQYF
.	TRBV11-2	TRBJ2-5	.	TGTGCCAGCAGCGTCGGGGCGAAGCTGGAGACCCAGTACTTC	CASSVGAKLETQYF